The entry below gives a single T cell receptor beta chain sequence along with its context. Its antigen is unidentified. The data stem from a study of cytomegalovirus exposure and HLA in healthy donors. As for the study in general: The 120 validation repertoires used the same platform as the 600 to 750 first-cohort repertoires (as reported by a later analysis). Whole-study findings and limits: The investigators catalogued 150 to 200 TCR beta chains as cytomegalovirus-associated. The tendency of first-cohort TCR clusters to co-occur in the roughly 120 validation repertoires was identified by a subsequent analysis.

TCRdb's copy holds only in-frame clones and misses some; the assay was immunoSEQ multiplex PCR. The table includes about 120,000 clones, 85% to 90% detected once. Trimming took off 5 bases at V and 2 bases at J, with 16 bases between the two ends. CDR1 and CDR2 (germline): MDHEN, SYDVKM. The CDR3 has 16 amino acids. The V call is TRBV28, the J call TRBJ1-3; D ambiguous. The sequencing input was PBMCs. This clonotype was sampled from a woman under 30 in good health and CMV-seronegative. This chain's CDR3 is CASSNPLGGTGNTIYF. The DNA for the CDR3 is TGTGCCAGCAGTAACCCCCTAGGAGGTACTGGAAACACCATATATTTT.